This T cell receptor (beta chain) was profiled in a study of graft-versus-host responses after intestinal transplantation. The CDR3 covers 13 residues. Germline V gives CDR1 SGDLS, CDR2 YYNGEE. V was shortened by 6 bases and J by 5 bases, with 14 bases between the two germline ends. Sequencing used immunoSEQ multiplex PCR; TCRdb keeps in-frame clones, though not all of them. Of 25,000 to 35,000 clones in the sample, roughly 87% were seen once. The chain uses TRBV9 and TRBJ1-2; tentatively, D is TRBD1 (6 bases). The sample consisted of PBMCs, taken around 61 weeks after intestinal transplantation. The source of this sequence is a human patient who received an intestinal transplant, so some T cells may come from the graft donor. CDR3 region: CASNGKTGYGYTF. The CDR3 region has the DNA TGTGCCAGCAACGGCAAGACAGGATATGGCTACACCTTC.